This TCR beta chain was obtained from a study of cytomegalovirus exposure and HLA in healthy donors. Study-level information: Falling in the Caucasian-associated ancestry cluster were less than 85% of under 450 genotyped donors.

60 Vbeta and 13 Jbeta primers were used in PCR. Sequenced by immunoSEQ multiplex PCR; TCRdb stores in-frame clones only, minus some. The table has 120,000 to 150,000 clones, about three quarters seen once. This clone has a single count. Its antigen is currently unknown. Points from the study as a whole: Some TCR beta chains (around 160 of them) were listed as cytomegalovirus-associated. In a later analysis, several top co-occurrence clusters appeared linked to parvovirus B19, influenza, CMV and Epstein-Barr virus.

The CDR3 spans 16 residues. V lost 2 bases, J lost 0 bases, and 15 bases lay in between. The V gene's germline CDR1 is SGDLS and CDR2 YYNGEE. Sequenced input: PBMCs. The sequence was collected from a middle-aged man in good health and CMV-seropositive. V usage is TRBV9 and J usage is TRBJ2-7; weak D call: TRBD1 (6 bases). The DNA for the CDR3 is TGTGCCAGCAGCGTCGGACAGACAGCACTCTCCTACGAGCAGTACTTC. Translated, it gives CASSVGQTALSYEQYF.